Below, 21 T cell receptor beta chains from the same sample are listed, as sequenced in a study of T cells in Graves' hyperthyroidism and ophthalmopathy. Researchers took RNA transcripts and amplified the TCR beta CDR3 regions from them. In the first-round RT-PCR of the TCR CDR3, the HTBI primer set was used. TCRdb recomputed calls from the multiplex PCR reads with MiXCR, one row per CDR3 protein. The table includes approximately 520,000 distinct CDR3 sequences, about 20% detected once. The material sequenced was blood. The receptors come from a young man with Graves' hyperthyroidism.

The sample holds many counts of this clonotype. The V gene is TRBV9, the J gene TRBJ1-1; TRBD1 agrees at 12 bases. V trimming: 3 bases; J trimming: 5 bases; junction bases outside the gene matches: 8. CDR3 size: 16 residues. In germline, CDR1 is SGDLS, CDR2 YYNGEE. As DNA, the CDR3 is TGTGCCAGCAGCGCTGGGACAGGGGGCGGGGGTACTGAAGCTTTCTTT. Translated, it gives CASSAGTGGGGTEAFF.

Ten or more counts support this clonotype. The V call is TRBV7-2, the J call TRBJ1-2; TRBD1 agrees at 8 bases. The J segment lost 4 bases and the V segment lost 5 bases, leaving 3 bases of the junction unmatched. The CDR3 extends over 13 amino acids. Germline CDR1 SGHTA, CDR2 FQGNSA. The CDR3 sequence: CASSDDRGYGYTF. The DNA of the CDR3 is TGTGCCAGCAGCGATGACAGGGGCTATGGCTACACCTTC. Drawing the rest from reference TRBV7-2 and TRBJ1-2, the complete variable domain is GAGVSQSPSNKVTEKGKDVELRCDPISGHTALYWYRQSLGQGLEFLIYFQGNSAPDKSGLPSDRFSAERTGGSVSTLTIQRTQQEDSAVYLCASSDDRGYGYTFGSGTRLTVV.

For this clonotype: Just one base apart from a much larger clone, this may be a read error. The chain employs TRBV20-1 and TRBJ2-7; the D gene could be TRBD1 or TRBD2 (5 bases each). Germline-derived CDR1 and CDR2 are DFQATT and SNEGSKA (reference sequence). Trimming took 6 bases from V and 2 from J, leaving 20 bases between them. The CDR3 is made up of 15 amino acids. DNA for the CDR3: TGCAGTGCCCAGGGACGCCAGGGTTTGACCTACGAGCAGTACTTC. Translated, it gives CSAQGRQGLTYEQYF.

The rearrangement links TRBV9 to TRBJ2-2, with D maybe TRBD2 (6 bases). This CDR3 comprises 18 residues. V was cut by 2 bases and J by 0 bases, with 17 bases left in between. Germline assignment: CDR1 SGDLS and CDR2 YYNGEE. CDR3 DNA: TGTGCCAGCAGCGTCTTGGCCGGGACTCCTGCGAACACCGGGGAGCTGTTTTTT. Translation gives CASSVLAGTPANTGELFF. The whole variable domain, remainder taken from reference TRBV9 and TRBJ2-2, is DSGVTQTPKHLITATGQRVTLRCSPRSGDLSVYWYQQSLDQGLQFLIQYYNGEERAKGNILERFSAQQFPDLHSELNLSSLELGDSALYFCASSVLAGTPANTGELFFGEGSRLTVL.

There are many counts of this clonotype. The chain combines TRBV28 with TRBJ2-5, with 9 bases that match TRBD1. CDR1 and CDR2 (germline): MDHEN, SYDVKM. The CDR3 totals 14 residues. With V trimmed by 7 bases and J by 5 bases, 8 bases remained unmatched. In DNA form, the CDR3 reads TGTGCCAGCACCATAGGGGACAGGGATGAGACCCAGTACTTC. This translates into CASTIGDRDETQYF.

Many counts were recorded for this clonotype. The chain has TRBV2 and TRBJ2-2; TRBD1 is a possible D gene (6 bases). The germline V and J ends were trimmed by 4 bases and 1 base, with 10 bases remaining between them. The CDR3 loop spans 15 amino acids. The germline gives CDR1 SNHLY, CDR2 FYNNEI. CDR3 nucleotide sequence: TGTGCCAGCAGTGGGGACACCCGGAACACCGGGGAGCTGTTTTTT. It yields the protein CASSGDTRNTGELFF.

This clonotype was observed at least ten times. The chain couples TRBV6-1 to TRBJ1-2, with TRBD1 identical over 9 bases. The germline V gene has CDR1 MNHNS and CDR2 SASEGT. The CDR3 consists of 15 residues. V gave up 2 bases and J gave up 2 bases; unmatched junction bases: 3. The CDR3 DNA sequence: TGTGCCAGCAGTGAAACAGGGGGCAAGAACTATGGCTACACCTTC. Amino acid sequence: CASSETGGKNYGYTF.

This clonotype was seen repeatedly, ten times or more. The V call is TRBV28, the J call TRBJ2-5, with D uncertain. The CDR3 has 21 amino acids. V was pared by 4 bases and J by 2 bases, with 32 bases between. The germline V gene encodes CDR1 MDHEN and CDR2 SYDVKM. The CDR3 spells CASSSDDSASKVAEPQETQYF. The CDR3 nucleotides read TGTGCCAGCAGTTCCGACGACTCAGCCTCGAAGGTCGCAGAACCTCAAGAGACCCAGTACTTC.

This clonotype was seen many times. The chain uses TRBV2 and TRBJ1-5; TRBD1 aligns across 8 bases. This CDR3 is built from 15 residues. Trimming removed 5 bases from V and 2 bases from J; junction bases left unmatched: 5. The germline CDR1 and CDR2 sequences are SNHLY and FYNNEI. The CDR3: CASSWDRRGNQPQHF. CDR3 DNA: TGTGCCAGCAGTTGGGACAGGAGGGGCAATCAGCCCCAGCATTTT.

The chain combines TRBV12-3 or TRBV12-4 with TRBJ1-2, with no clear D. This CDR3 region has 15 residues. V was pared by 6 bases and J by 2 bases, with 16 bases between. The CDR3 region is CASRSSRTANYGYTF. CDR3 bases: TGTGCCAGCAGATCTTCCAGGACTGCGAACTATGGCTACACCTTC.

The chain combines TRBV9 with TRBJ2-2, with a tentative D call TRBD1 (5 bases). V lost 1 base to trimming and J lost 6 bases, with 10 bases between them. The CDR3 is 14 amino acids. Germline values: CDR1 SGDLS, CDR2 YYNGEE. This CDR3 is CASSVQPGPGELFF. Written as DNA, the CDR3 is TGTGCCAGCAGCGTACAGCCAGGGCCCGGGGAGCTGTTTTTT.

This clonotype was observed a handful of times. This chain uses TRBV12-3 or TRBV12-4 with TRBJ1-4; D is unclear. V gave up 3 bases and J gave up 0 bases, with 5 bases separating them. There are 14 residues in the CDR3. CDR3 nucleotide sequence: TGTGCCAGCAGTTTCTCTACAACTAATGAAAAACTGTTTTTT. It encodes CASSFSTTNEKLFF.

The chain has TRBV15 and TRBJ2-7; D remains ambiguous. Germline V gene data show CDR1 as LNHNV and CDR2 as YYDKDF (reference sequence). The CDR3 sequence is 14 residues long. Trimming removed 1 base from V and 0 bases from J, with 7 bases in between. In DNA form, the CDR3 reads TGTGCCACCAGCAGAGGTTCCCTCTCCTACGAGCAGTACTTC. Translating gives CATSRGSLSYEQYF.

The table lists this clonotype with a count of one. The chain has TRBV18 and TRBJ2-7; D is unclear. Trimming took 4 bases from V and 6 from J, leaving 13 bases between them. The CDR3 has 13 residues. The germline gives CDR1 KGHSH, CDR2 LQKENI. CDR3 in amino acids: CASSRGGVAEQYF. The CDR3 coding sequence is TGTGCCAGCTCACGAGGCGGCGTAGCCGAGCAGTACTTC.

This clonotype was recorded many times. The chain links TRBV15 to TRBJ2-7; unclear D gene. The ends were cut back, 0 bases at V and 4 bases at J, with 7 bases in the middle. Germline values: CDR1 LNHNV, CDR2 YYDKDF (reference sequence). The CDR3 runs 13 residues. The CDR3 nucleotides are TGTGCCACCAGCAGAGATGGCAGGTACGAGCAGTACTTC. Translating gives CATSRDGRYEQYF.

This clonotype has ten or more counts. Its ends do not fully match the called genes, so a read error is possible. The V call is TRBV4-1, the J call TRBJ1-1; possible D gene TRBD1, 6 bases. This CDR3 is 13 amino acids long. Germline lookup yields CDR1 MGHRA and CDR2 YSYEKL. CDR3 loop: CASSQGMNTEAFF. CDR3 coding DNA: TGTGCCAGCAGTCAGGGGATGAACACTGAAGCTTTCTTT.

This clonotype appeared many times. V usage is TRBV6-2 or TRBV6-3 and J usage is TRBJ1-5; D gene ambiguous. CDR3 length equals 14 residues. Per germline, CDR1 MNHEY and CDR2 SVGEGT. Trimming left V 6 bases short and J 3 bases short, with 12 bases between. As DNA, the CDR3 is TGTGCCAGCAGGTTCGGGCAGATCAATCAGCCCCAGCATTTT. Protein product: CASRFGQINQPQHF.

This clonotype was observed a few times. CDR3 residues: CASSQPTVGTEAFF. CDR3 in DNA: TGCGCCAGCAGCCAACCGACAGTCGGGACTGAAGCTTTCTTT. The rearrangement links TRBV4-1 to TRBJ1-1, with a weak D call TRBD1 (5 bases). Germline V CDR1 and CDR2: MGHRA, YSYEKL. Deletions cut 2 bases from V and 5 bases from J, with 12 bases between. This CDR3 has 14 amino acids.

In its sample, this clonotype was seen many times. The V call is TRBV6-1, the J call TRBJ1-1, with a weak D call TRBD1 (5 bases). Germline values: CDR1 MNHNS, CDR2 SASEGT. The CDR3 has 13 amino acids. V dropped 0 bases and J dropped 8 bases, with 10 bases sitting between them. The CDR3 here is CASSEAGRDEAFF. The CDR3 nucleotides are TGTGCCAGCAGTGAAGCTGGCAGGGACGAAGCTTTCTTT.

Here the CDR3 reads CASSQDEKDVSYTF. The CDR3 region has the DNA TGTGCCAGCAGCCAAGACGAGAAGGACGTTAGCTACACCTTC. The rearrangement uses TRBV4-2 and TRBJ1-2; D is ambiguous. In germline, CDR1 is LGHNA, CDR2 YNFKEQ. V shed 0 bases and J shed 9 bases, with 14 bases lying between them. This CDR3 spans 14 amino acids.

In this sample, this clonotype turned up many times. CDR3 nucleotide sequence: TGTGCCAGCAGTGAGACCGGGACTAGAAGGGAAGAGACCCAGTACTTC. Translated: CASSETGTRREETQYF. This chain uses TRBV6-1 with TRBJ2-5; 8 nucleotides agree with TRBD2. Germline CDR1 reads MNHNS; CDR2 reads SASEGT. This CDR3 is 16 amino acids long. V gave up 3 bases and J gave up 3 bases; unmatched junction bases: 9.